The 9 T cell receptor beta chains in this list originate from one sample, sequenced in a study of blood T cell repertoires in COVID-19. Libraries were prepared by immunoSEQ multiplex PCR; TCRdb keeps only in-frame clonotypes and omits some of them. Here the sample spans roughly 100,000 clones, around 87% being singletons. The sample consisted of peripheral blood. The receptor source for this set is a human donor in a cohort sampled during active COVID-19.

The chain joins TRBV5-8 to TRBJ1-2; TRBD1 aligns across 7 bases. J lost 7 bases, V lost 4 bases, and 7 bases had no gene match. Germline V CDR1 and CDR2: SGHTS, YDEGEE. The CDR3 loop spans 13 amino acids. CDR3 in amino acids: CASSEGQQPGYTF. The CDR3 DNA is TGTGCCAGCAGCGAGGGACAGCAACCTGGCTACACCTTC. The full variable domain, completed using reference TRBV5-8 and TRBJ1-2, is EAGVTQSPTHLIKTRGQQATLRCSPISGHTSVYWYQQALGLGLQFLLWYDEGEERNRGNFPPRFSGRQFPNYSSELNVNALELEDSALYLCASSEGQQPGYTFGSGTRLTVV.

This chain links TRBV19 with TRBJ1-5, with D uncertain. V lost 3 bases and J lost 8, with 11 bases in between. This CDR3 contains 13 residues. The germline V gene encodes CDR1 LNHDA and CDR2 SQIVND (reference sequence). CDR3 nucleotides: TGTGCCAGTAGTATCCGGTTGAGGGAGCCCCAGCATTTT. This codes for CASSIRLREPQHF.

V usage is TRBV28 and J usage is TRBJ2-7; D not resolved. This CDR3 contains 13 residues. In germline, CDR1 is MDHEN, CDR2 SYDVKM. Between the trimmed V and J ends, which lost 8 bases and 1 base, there was a span of 12 bases. The CDR3 protein is CASVPPNSYEQYF. The DNA for the CDR3 is TGTGCCAGCGTTCCCCCCAATTCCTACGAGCAGTACTTC.

The CDR3 is CASSSTLSGGTYNEQFF. The CDR3, as DNA: TGCGCCAGCAGCTCCACCCTATCCGGCGGTACCTACAATGAGCAGTTCTTC. This rearrangement joins TRBV5-1 to TRBJ2-1; D not certain. The CDR3 runs to 17 residues. Germline V gene lookup returns CDR1 SGHRS and CDR2 YFSETQ. Trimming pared 3 bases from V and 2 bases from J, leaving 18 bases between.

This sequence joins TRBV6-5 and TRBJ2-7, with 11 bases fitting TRBD1. J was trimmed by 2 bases and V by 2 bases; bases with no gene match: 2. CDR1 is MNHEY and CDR2 is SVGAGI in the germline V gene. The CDR3 length is 15 residues. The CDR3 DNA is TGTGCCAGCAGTTACGCGGGACAGGGGGCCTACGAGCAGTACTTC. Translating gives CASSYAGQGAYEQYF.

The chain recombines TRBV29-1 with TRBJ2-1, with 10 bases that match TRBD1. The CDR3 is made up of 12 amino acids. V was clipped by 7 bases and J by 7 bases; unmatched bases: 4. Germline V gene data show CDR1 as SQVTM and CDR2 as ANQGSEA. The CDR3 here is CSAPGQGNEQFF. The CDR3 bases are TGCAGCGCGCCGGGACAGGGGAATGAGCAGTTCTTC.

This sequence joins TRBV10-3 and TRBJ2-7, with 8 positions matching TRBD1. V lost 7 bases to trimming and J lost 5 bases; unmatched junction nucleotides: 13. CDR1 ENHRY and CDR2 SYGVKD come from the germline V gene. CDR3 length equals 15 residues. The CDR3 DNA reads TGTGCCATCACCTCAGGACAGGGTCGGGGTCACGAGCAGTACTTC. Protein product: CAITSGQGRGHEQYF.

The rearrangement joins TRBV3-1 (or the pseudogene TRBV3-2) to TRBJ2-3, with 8 bases identical to TRBD2. V was pared by 1 base and J by 2 bases, with 5 bases of the junction left unmatched. The CDR3 has 16 amino acids. Looked up from germline, CDR1 is LGHDT and CDR2 is YNNKEL (reference sequence). This CDR3 is CASSQGLALHTDTQYF. CDR3 in DNA: TGTGCCAGCAGCCAAGGACTAGCGCTTCACACAGATACGCAGTATTTT.

V is TRBV7-9 and J is TRBJ1-2; TRBD1 matches at 8 bases. CDR1 is SEHNR and CDR2 is FQNEAQ in the germline V gene (reference sequence). The CDR3 has 13 residues. Trimming removed 11 bases from V and 4 bases from J; junction bases left unmatched: 9. CDR3 sequence (DNA): TGTGCCCAGGGGGCTGGGGGCTTCTATGGCTACACCTTC. This translates into CAQGAGGFYGYTF.